One and the same sample provided the 15 T cell receptor beta chains below, sequenced in a study of regulatory T cells in long-lasting Graves disease. The time point here: newly diagnosed GD, antithyroid drugs for less than 3 months. The authors made the TCR library using RNA they extracted from PBMCs. Building the TCR beta libraries relied on iRepertoire HTBI primers, and CDR3 regions underwent Arm-PCR. Via MiXCR, TCRdb re-called the multiplex PCR reads, giving one row per CDR3 protein. The sample contains approximately 540,000 distinct CDR3 sequences, about 12% of which appear only once. This sample was also put to use in a study of T cells in Graves' hyperthyroidism and ophthalmopathy.

The material sequenced was peripheral blood mononuclear cells (PBMCs), taken at new diagnosis, from a patient treated with antithyroid drugs. All receptors come from a woman aged 25 to 39 with Graves disease.

This clonotype was observed many times. The chain is built from TRBV11-2 and TRBJ2-4; 8 positions match TRBD2. The CDR3 is 12 residues long. The junction had 2 bases not matched to a gene; V was cut back by 6 bases and J by 7 bases. The germline CDR1 and CDR2 sequences are SGHAT and FQNNGV. The CDR3 coding sequence is TGTGCCAGCAGACCGGGGGGGAACATTCAGTACTTC. It codes for CASRPGGNIQYF. The full variable domain, its missing parts supplied by reference TRBV11-2 and TRBJ2-4, is EAGVAQSPRYKIIEKRQSVAFWCNPISGHATLYWYQQILGQGPKLLIQFQNNGVVDDSQLPKDRFSAERLKGVDSTLKIQPAKLEDSAVYLCASRPGGNIQYFGAGTRLSVL.

Ten or more counts support this clonotype. The chain couples TRBV6-1 to TRBJ1-1; 7 bases agree with TRBD1. The V gene end was trimmed by 7 bases and the J gene end by 2 bases; junction bases not matched to a gene: 19. This CDR3 contains 18 residues. Germline V gene data show CDR1 as MNHNS and CDR2 as SASEGT. The CDR3: CASIEGAPSLRANTEAFF. CDR3 DNA sequence: TGTGCCAGCATTGAGGGGGCGCCGAGTTTAAGGGCCAACACTGAAGCTTTCTTT.

This clonotype has a handful of counts. This chain connects TRBV7-9 to TRBJ1-4; D not certain. Germline V CDR1 and CDR2: SEHNR, FQNEAQ (reference sequence). V lost 4 bases and J 0 bases, leaving 9 bases between the germline ends. CDR3 size: 15 residues. Here the CDR3 DNA reads TGTGCCAGCAGCTCTTCAGACGCAACTAATGAAAAACTGTTTTTT. Translated: CASSSSDATNEKLFF.

This clonotype has more than one count but fewer than ten. The chain has TRBV5-6 and TRBJ2-7, with a possible D match to TRBD1 (5 bases). Trimming left V 4 bases short and J 6 bases short, with 14 bases between. The germline V gene encodes CDR1 SGHDT and CDR2 YYEEEE. This CDR3 has 13 residues. The CDR3 reads CASSRLRVGEQYF. CDR3 nucleotides: TGTGCCAGCAGCCGACTCAGGGTTGGCGAGCAGTACTTC. The variable domain in full, completed from reference TRBV5-6 and TRBJ2-7, reads DAGVTQSPTHLIKTRGQQVTLRCSPKSGHDTVSWYQQALGQGPQFIFQYYEEEERQRGNFPDRFSGHQFPNYSSELNVNALLLGDSALYLCASSRLRVGEQYFGPGTRLTVT.

This clonotype was seen ten or more times. The chain employs TRBV27 and TRBJ2-3; 11 nucleotides align to TRBD2. The CDR3 consists of 16 residues. Losses at the gene ends were 6 bases for V and 3 bases for J; bases not matched to a gene: 8. Germline V gene sequence: CDR1 MNHEY, CDR2 SMNVEV (reference sequence). For the CDR3, the DNA is TGTGCCAGCAGCAGAACCGGGACTAGCGGTACAGATACGCAGTATTTT. Its translation is CASSRTGTSGTDTQYF.

This clonotype was recorded a few times. The chain's CDR3 is CASSPQRIGQGPYNEQFF. In DNA, the CDR3 is TGTGCCAGCTCACCACAAAGGATAGGACAGGGACCCTACAATGAGCAGTTCTTC. V usage is TRBV18 and J usage is TRBJ2-1, with TRBD1 matching 8 bases. V lost 1 base, J lost 2 bases, and 10 bases stayed unmatched. The CDR3 sequence is 18 residues long. CDR1 and CDR2 from the germline V gene are KGHSH and LQKENI.

The chain has TRBV28 and TRBJ1-2; unclear D gene. Germline V lookup: CDR1 MDHEN, CDR2 SYDVKM. The CDR3 has 13 residues. V was pared by 4 bases and J by 4 bases, with 10 bases between. The CDR3 loop reads CASSYRWSYGYTF. Here the CDR3 DNA reads TGTGCCAGCAGTTATCGGTGGAGCTATGGCTACACCTTC.

Here the CDR3 reads CASSSQGQGVQTQYF. CDR3 sequence (DNA): TGTGCCAGTAGTTCTCAGGGCCAGGGGGTGCAGACCCAGTACTTC. The chain links TRBV19 to TRBJ2-5; 7 positions agree with TRBD1. J was trimmed by 6 bases and V by 5 bases; bases with no gene match: 12. In germline, CDR1 is LNHDA, CDR2 SQIVND (reference sequence). The CDR3 totals 15 residues.

This clonotype was counted between two and nine times. The chain combines TRBV6-2 or TRBV6-3 with TRBJ2-3; possible D gene TRBD1, 6 bases. Trimming pared 6 bases from V and 2 bases from J, leaving 15 bases between. The CDR3 sequence is 15 residues long. Germline CDR1 is MNHEY and CDR2 is SVGEGT. CDR3 DNA: TGTGCCAGCAGGAACAGGGCAAGCTTCACAGATACGCAGTATTTT. It encodes CASRNRASFTDTQYF.

Many counts were recorded for this clonotype. The chain combines TRBV2 with TRBJ2-7; the D is unclear. The V and J ends lost 5 bases and 3 bases respectively, with 17 bases between them. The CDR3 extends over 15 amino acids. Looked up from germline, CDR1 is SNHLY and CDR2 is FYNNEI. Written as DNA, the CDR3 is TGTGCCAGCAGTCTCCGGAGCTCCTTTATCTACGAGCAGTACTTC. Translated: CASSLRSSFIYEQYF. The full variable domain, its missing parts supplied by reference TRBV2 and TRBJ2-7, is EPEVTQTPSHQVTQMGQEVILRCVPISNHLYFYWYRQILGQKVEFLVSFYNNEISEKSEIFDDQFSVERPDGSNFTLKIRSTKLEDSAMYFCASSLRSSFIYEQYFGPGTRLTVT.

This clonotype has a count of ten or more. The chain links TRBV27 to TRBJ2-5; possibly TRBD1 or TRBD2 for D (7 bases each). The ends were cut back, 5 bases at V and 5 bases at J, with 18 bases in the middle. The CDR3 runs to 15 residues. Germline assignment: CDR1 MNHEY and CDR2 SMNVEV (reference sequence). The CDR3 sequence is CASSSGTAFVETQYF. CDR3 in DNA: TGTGCCAGCAGTAGCGGGACAGCTTTTGTGGAGACCCAGTACTTC.

This clonotype was counted at least ten times. The rearrangement joins TRBV30 to TRBJ1-6; 8 bases map to TRBD1. From germline, CDR1 is GTSNPN and CDR2 SVGIG (reference sequence). This CDR3 spans 12 amino acids. With 3 bases clipped from V and 9 bases from J, the junction kept 1 base outside the gene matches. The CDR3 is CAWRTGVSPLHF. CDR3 nucleotides: TGTGCCTGGAGGACAGGGGTTTCACCCCTCCACTTT.

This clonotype has at least ten counts. V gene TRBV24-1 combines with J gene TRBJ2-5; 8 bases map to TRBD1. The CDR3 contains 16 residues. Germline assignment: CDR1 KGHDR and CDR2 SFDVKD. V trimming: 4 bases; J trimming: 5 bases; junction bases outside the gene matches: 11. The CDR3 bases are TGTGCCACCAGTGACGTCACAGGGGGTCCGGGGGAGACCCAGTACTTC. It codes for CATSDVTGGPGETQYF.

This clonotype has more than one count but fewer than ten. The chain recombines TRBV2 with TRBJ2-1; 12 bases are a match to TRBD2. Germline V gene data show CDR1 as SNHLY and CDR2 as FYNNEI. The V segment lost 6 bases and the J segment 4 bases; nucleotides outside the gene matches: 4. CDR3 length: 15 residues. CDR3 bases: TGTGCCAGCAGGATGGGACTAGCGGGTTACAATGAGCAGTTCTTC. Translation: CASRMGLAGYNEQFF.

This clonotype was found many times. The chain carries TRBV28 and TRBJ1-4; 7 bases line up with TRBD1. This CDR3 is 14 amino acids long. Germline assignment: CDR1 MDHEN and CDR2 SYDVKM. Germline trimming cut 6 bases from V and 5 bases from J; bases unmatched to any gene: 6. The CDR3 DNA is TGTGCCAGCAGCGAACAGGGGAAAAATGAAAAACTGTTTTTT. Amino acids: CASSEQGKNEKLFF. Using reference TRBV28 and TRBJ1-4 for the parts outside the CDR3, the full variable domain is DVKVTQSSRYLVKRTGEKVFLECVQDMDHENMFWYRQDPGLGLRLIYFSYDVKMKEKGDIPEGYSVSREKKERFSLILESASTNQTSMYLCASSEQGKNEKLFFGSGTQLSVL.